The TCR beta chain described here comes from a study of cytomegalovirus exposure and HLA in healthy donors. Study-wide background: It was reported in a later analysis that the same platform had been used for the 120 validation repertoires as for the approximately 730 first-cohort repertoires.

The CDR3 totals 14 residues. In germline, CDR1 is MGHRA, CDR2 YSYEKL. V gave up 5 bases and J gave up 2 bases; unmatched junction bases: 5. The method was immunoSEQ multiplex PCR; TCRdb's version includes in-frame clones alone and lacks a portion of them. The data contain roughly 150,000 clones, approximately 82% of them seen just once; the ten biggest clones take up less than 35%. The origin of this receptor is a young man in good health and CMV-seropositive. Sequenced sample: PBMCs. The chain links TRBV4-1 to TRBJ1-2, with 7 bases that match TRBD1. The DNA of the CDR3 is TGCGCCAGCAGCAGCAGGGGGGAAAACTATGGCTACACCTTC. It translates to CASSSRGENYGYTF.